This TCR beta chain was sequenced during a study of identical twins' blood T cells. Study-wide results and limits: Twins reportedly had markedly more similar V usage than unrelated donors, even among out-of-frame TCRbeta clonotypes.

Sample barcodes were added at both library ends during cDNA synthesis. TCRdb called the 5' RACE reads again in MiXCR, with one record for every CDR3 protein. This sample carries 300,000 to 400,000 distinct CDR3 sequences, about 28% of them seen once, and the ten largest clones take 6% to 7%. Reared together, all three twin pairs probably met the same infectious agents and vaccines. Of note for this clonotype: Its antigen is still unknown.

The sequencing input was PBMCs. The TCR originated in a woman aged 18 to 55 in good health.

In DNA, the CDR3 is TGTGCCAGCAGTGATCCGGGGGGAGGTGACTATGGCTACACCTTC. This codes for CASSDPGGGDYGYTF. This chain uses TRBV25-1 with TRBJ1-2; tentatively, D is TRBD1 (5 bases). From germline, CDR1 is MGHDK and CDR2 SYGVNS. Trimming stripped 3 bases from V and 3 bases from J, with 14 bases between. This CDR3 comprises 15 residues.